A selection of T cell receptor beta chains follows, all from one sample in a study of OX40 agonist ivuxolimab in advanced cancers. Data came from immunoSEQ multiplex PCR; TCRdb stores just in-frame clones and leaves some out. The sample carries approximately 28,000 clones, over 60% recorded once. This sample comprised CD4+ or CD8+ T cells sorted from blood, obtained in a trial of the OX40 agonist ivuxolimab. The source is an adult with an advanced solid tumor such as melanoma, head and neck, liver or kidney cancer. CDR3s include the opening cysteine and the closing phenylalanine or tryptophan. D genes are given only for firm matches. Some rows mark clone size as missing; the rest say once, few, many or name a class of expanded clone.

once	TRBV28	TRBJ1-2	.	CASSPGGENYGYTF	TGTGCCAGCAGTCCGGGGGGCGAGAACTATGGCTACACCTTC
.	TRBV7-2	TRBJ2-6	.	CASSSRLGANVLTF	TGTGCCAGCAGCTCCAGGCTTGGGGCCAACGTCCTGACTTTC
once	TRBV5-1	TRBJ1-3	.	CASSDEGRYGNTIYF	TGCGCCAGCAGCGATGAGGGACGGTATGGAAACACCATATATTTT
once	TRBV5-1	TRBJ1-1	.	CASRAGRLNTEAFF	TGCGCCAGCAGGGCGGGAAGGCTGAACACTGAAGCTTTCTTT
.	TRBV30	TRBJ1-2	.	CAWSSGRGLGYTF	TGTGCCTGGAGCTCCGGGAGGGGACTCGGCTACACCTTC
.	TRBV27	TRBJ1-5	.	CASSGFNGPQHF	TGTGCCAGCAGTGGGTTTAATGGGCCCCAGCATTTT
.	TRBV18	TRBJ2-3	.	CASSDGDTQYF	TGTGCCAGCTCCGATGGAGATACGCAGTATTTT
few	TRBV19	TRBJ1-1	.	CASSIDGNTEAFF	TGTGCCAGTAGTATAGATGGGAACACTGAAGCTTTCTTT
.	TRBV6-1	TRBJ2-1	TRBD2	CASVAGGRDEQFF	TGTGCCAGCGTAGCGGGGGGGCGGGATGAGCAGTTCTTC
.	TRBV13	TRBJ2-7	.	CASSFAGRLYEQYF	TGTGCCAGCAGCTTTGCGGGACGGCTCTACGAGCAGTACTTC
once	TRBV29-1	TRBJ2-2	.	CSATGTRNTGELFF	TGCAGCGCTACCGGGACAAGGAACACCGGGGAGCTGTTTTTT
.	TRBV4-3	TRBJ2-1	TRBD2	CASSQEASGLAGGGEQFF	TGCGCCAGCAGCCAAGAAGCCTCGGGACTAGCGGGGGGAGGGGAGCAGTTCTTC
.	TRBV9	TRBJ2-7	.	CASSVYGGTGYEQYF	TGTGCCAGCAGCGTATATGGGGGAACAGGCTACGAGCAGTACTTC
.	TRBV18	TRBJ2-3	.	CASSPVGTDTQYF	TGTGCCAGCTCCCCTGTGGGCACAGATACGCAGTATTTT
.	TRBV5-1	TRBJ2-2	TRBD1	CASRLTPRQGANTGELFF	TGCGCCAGCAGACTTACCCCGCGACAGGGGGCCAACACCGGGGAGCTGTTTTTT
.	TRBV5-4	TRBJ1-6	.	CASSLDGARFNPLHF	TGTGCCAGCAGCTTGGACGGTGCGAGATTCAATCCCCTCCACTTT
.	TRBV7-9	TRBJ2-1	TRBD1	CASSLGMGQVSYNEQFF	TGTGCCAGCAGCTTGGGGATGGGACAGGTATCCTACAATGAGCAGTTCTTC
.	TRBV7-3	TRBJ2-1	TRBD1	CASSPLTGGPGVRANEQFF	TGTGCCAGCAGCCCCCTAACAGGGGGCCCTGGTGTAAGGGCGAATGAGCAGTTCTTC
.	TRBV25-1	TRBJ1-2	.	CASSELMGRGAGYTF	TGTGCCAGCAGTGAATTGATGGGTCGAGGGGCTGGCTACACCTTC
once	TRBV11-2	TRBJ2-2	TRBD2	CASSAWTSGGLTGELFF	TGTGCCAGCAGCGCCTGGACTAGCGGGGGGCTCACCGGGGAGCTGTTTTTT
once	TRBV6-5	TRBJ1-5	.	CASSLQGRNQPQHF	TGTGCCAGCAGCCTACAGGGAAGAAATCAGCCCCAGCATTTT
once	TRBV6-1	TRBJ2-5	TRBD2	CASSVAGALETQYF	TGTGCCAGCAGTGTAGCGGGGGCACTAGAGACCCAGTACTTC
few	TRBV30	TRBJ2-5	.	CAWSRLKARETQYF	TGTGCCTGGAGCAGACTGAAGGCGAGGGAGACCCAGTACTTC
.	TRBV10-2	TRBJ2-2	TRBD1	CASRRTGDTGELFF	TGCGCCAGCCGCCGGACAGGGGACACCGGGGAGCTGTTTTTT
.	TRBV5-4	TRBJ2-2	.	CASSLDVSTGELFF	TGTGCCAGCAGCTTGGACGTATCCACCGGGGAGCTGTTTTTT
.	TRBV7-9	TRBJ1-3	.	CASSLTGNTIYF	TGTGCCAGCAGCTTAACAGGGAACACCATATATTTT
.	TRBV5-6	TRBJ2-6	.	CASTRGLTGAGTGANVLTF	TGTGCCAGCACTCGGGGATTGACAGGCGCGGGTACTGGGGCCAACGTCCTGACTTTC
.	TRBV5-5	TRBJ1-1	.	CASSLNQGGTEAFF	TGTGCCAGCAGCTTGAATCAGGGAGGGACTGAAGCTTTCTTT
.	TRBV2	TRBJ2-7	TRBD1	CASMGARGLYEQYF	TGTGCCAGCATGGGGGCCAGGGGGCTCTACGAGCAGTACTTC
.	TRBV6-1	TRBJ1-1	.	CASTQGGYTEAFF	TGTGCCAGCACCCAAGGGGGGTACACTGAAGCTTTCTTT
.	TRBV7-9	TRBJ2-3	TRBD2	CASSAGLAGGPTDTQYF	TGTGCCAGCAGCGCAGGACTAGCGGGGGGGCCCACAGATACGCAGTATTTT
.	TRBV4-1	TRBJ2-5	.	CASSQEGSVETQYF	TGCGCCAGCAGCCAAGAGGGTAGCGTAGAGACCCAGTACTTC
once	TRBV19	TRBJ2-3	.	CASTKRGSSTDTQYF	TGTGCCAGTACGAAGAGGGGATCTAGCACAGATACGCAGTATTTT
.	TRBV27	TRBJ1-6	.	CASSTGFAVFSPLHF	TGTGCCAGCAGTACAGGTTTCGCAGTTTTTTCACCCCTCCACTTT
few	TRBV29-1	TRBJ2-3	TRBD2	CSALGTSGGPSTDTQYF	TGCAGCGCCCTAGGGACTAGCGGGGGGCCTAGCACAGATACGCAGTATTTT
.	TRBV5-4	TRBJ2-7	TRBD2	CASSLVLAGGFEQYF	TGTGCCAGCAGCTTGGTACTAGCGGGGGGATTCGAGCAGTACTTC
few	TRBV5-4	TRBJ1-6	.	CASSLYSPNSPLHF	TGTGCCAGCAGCTTGTACAGCCCGAATTCACCCCTCCACTTT